The clone carrying this T cell receptor (beta chain) was seen at least ten times. Its antigen is unidentified. These data come from a study of T cells in Graves' hyperthyroidism and ophthalmopathy. Study results and caveats: With a median lead of around 6.7 months before onset, the model predicted ophthalmopathy.

RNA transcripts served as the template for amplifying TCR beta CDR3 regions. The HTBI primer set served for first-round RT-PCR of the TCR CDR3. From the multiplex PCR reads, TCRdb called clonotypes with MiXCR, one entry per CDR3 protein. The repertoire holds around 240,000 distinct CDR3 sequences, with less than 20% as singletons. Enrolled ophthalmopathy patients presented with a Clinical Activity Score of at least 3, a NOSPECS grade of at least 4, and disease duration under 3 months. Looked up from germline, CDR1 is SNHLY and CDR2 is FYNNEI. The CDR3 extends over 14 amino acids. The V gene end was trimmed by 5 bases and the J gene end by 5 bases; junction bases not matched to a gene: 4.

The chain uses TRBV2 and TRBJ2-5, with 11 bases that match TRBD1. Sequences were obtained from blood. This TCR came from a woman aged 18-35 years with Graves' ophthalmopathy. This CDR3 is CASSWTGGTETQYF. The CDR3 DNA is TGTGCCAGCAGTTGGACAGGGGGCACGGAGACCCAGTACTTC.